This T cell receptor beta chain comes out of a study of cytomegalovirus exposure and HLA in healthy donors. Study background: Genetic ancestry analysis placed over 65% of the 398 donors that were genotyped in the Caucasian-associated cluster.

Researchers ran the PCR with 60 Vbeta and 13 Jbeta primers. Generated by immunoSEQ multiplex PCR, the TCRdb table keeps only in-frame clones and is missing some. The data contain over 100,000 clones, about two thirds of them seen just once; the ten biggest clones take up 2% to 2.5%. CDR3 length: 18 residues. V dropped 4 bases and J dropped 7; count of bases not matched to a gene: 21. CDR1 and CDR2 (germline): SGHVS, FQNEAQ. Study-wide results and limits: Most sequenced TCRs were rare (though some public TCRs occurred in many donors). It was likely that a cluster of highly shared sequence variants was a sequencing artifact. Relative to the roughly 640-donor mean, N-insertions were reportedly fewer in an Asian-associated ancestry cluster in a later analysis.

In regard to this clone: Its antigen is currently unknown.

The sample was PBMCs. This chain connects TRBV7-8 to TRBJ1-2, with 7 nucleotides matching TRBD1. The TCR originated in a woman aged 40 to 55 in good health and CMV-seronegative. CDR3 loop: CASSSIGAGGWQAVGYTF. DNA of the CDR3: TGTGCCAGCAGCTCAATAGGCGCAGGGGGATGGCAGGCGGTTGGCTACACCTTC.